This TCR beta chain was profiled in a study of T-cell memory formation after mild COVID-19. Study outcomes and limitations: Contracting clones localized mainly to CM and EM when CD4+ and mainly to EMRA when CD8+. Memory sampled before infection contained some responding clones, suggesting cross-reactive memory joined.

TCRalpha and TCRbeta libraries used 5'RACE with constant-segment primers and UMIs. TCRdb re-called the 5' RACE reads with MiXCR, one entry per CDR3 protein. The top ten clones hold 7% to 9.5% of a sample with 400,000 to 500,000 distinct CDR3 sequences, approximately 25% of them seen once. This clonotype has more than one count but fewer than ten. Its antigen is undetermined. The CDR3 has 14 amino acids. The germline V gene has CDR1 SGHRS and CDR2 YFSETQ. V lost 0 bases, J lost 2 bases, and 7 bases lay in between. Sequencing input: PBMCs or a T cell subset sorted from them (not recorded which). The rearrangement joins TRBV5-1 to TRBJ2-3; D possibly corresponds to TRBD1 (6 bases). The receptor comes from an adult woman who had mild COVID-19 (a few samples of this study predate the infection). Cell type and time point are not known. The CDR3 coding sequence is TGCGCCAGCAGCTTGGGGACAGTCACAGATACGCAGTATTTT. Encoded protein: CASSLGTVTDTQYF. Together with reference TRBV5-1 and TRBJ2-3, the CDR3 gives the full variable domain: KAGVTQTPRYLIKTRGQQVTLSCSPISGHRSVSWYQQTPGQGLQFLFEYFSETQRNKGNFPGRFSGRQFSNSRSEMNVSTLELGDSALYLCASSLGTVTDTQYFGPGTRLTVL.